These 22 T cell receptor beta chains were all obtained from the same sample, sequenced in a study of T cells after yellow fever vaccination. TCRdb reprocessed the 5' RACE reads via MiXCR and lists one record per CDR3 protein. The sample records 610,000 or so distinct CDR3 sequences, 10% to 15% being singletons. This specimen was PBMCs, taken on the day of the yellow fever booster vaccination. These receptors all come from a man aged 30-40 years who received the YFV17D yellow fever vaccine.

V gene TRBV20-1 combines with J gene TRBJ2-4; D is undetermined. V lost 2 bases and J lost 0, with 20 bases in between. Germline V gives CDR1 DFQATT, CDR2 SNEGSKA (reference sequence). CDR3 size: 18 residues. Written as DNA, the CDR3 is TGCAGTGCTAGAAACCCGTTGGGGAACATACTAGCCAAAAACATTCAGTACTTC. It yields the protein CSARNPLGNILAKNIQYF.

There are a few counts of this clonotype. V is TRBV5-1 and J is TRBJ2-3; 8 nucleotides agree with TRBD2. The germline gives CDR1 SGHRS, CDR2 YFSETQ. With 2 bases clipped from V and 3 bases from J, the junction kept 17 bases outside the gene matches. The CDR3 contains 19 residues. The CDR3 DNA is TGCGCCAGCAGCTTAGACCGGGAGGGGCTCCGGGAAGGGACAGATACGCAGTATTTT. Its translation: CASSLDREGLREGTDTQYF.

The chain joins TRBV12-3 or TRBV12-4 to TRBJ2-2; possibly TRBD1 for D (9 bases). The CDR3 length is 18 residues. V dropped 3 bases and J dropped 6 bases, with 23 bases sitting between them. CDR3 DNA: TGTGCCAGCAGTTTCGACAGGGGGGGCCGGACTAGCCCCGGGGAGCTGTTTTTT. This codes for CASSFDRGGRTSPGELFF.

J is TRBJ2-5 and V is TRBV6-2 or TRBV6-3; maybe TRBD2 (5 bases). In germline, CDR1 is MNHEY, CDR2 SVGEGT. Between the trimmed V and J ends, which lost 0 bases and 5 bases, there was a span of 16 bases. This CDR3 spans 16 amino acids. In nucleotides, the CDR3 is TGTGCCAGCAGTTACTCGATTCGGGTATGGGAGGAGACCCAGTACTTC. Translated, it gives CASSYSIRVWEETQYF.

V and J are TRBV6-1 and TRBJ2-1; the match to TRBD2 covers 9 bases. The CDR3 loop spans 19 amino acids. Trimming at V came to 6 bases and at J to 1 base, leaving 16 bases not matched to a gene. CDR1 is MNHNS and CDR2 is SASEGT in the germline V gene. The CDR3 nucleotides read TGTGCCAGCAGCGGCGCTCCACTTCAAGCGGGAGGATCCTACAATGAGCAGTTCTTC. Translating gives CASSGAPLQAGGSYNEQFF.

The gene calls are TRBV15 and TRBJ2-3; the D is unclear. The CDR3 spans 17 residues. In germline, CDR1 is LNHNV, CDR2 YYDKDF (reference sequence). Trimming cost V 1 base and J 2 bases, with 16 bases left between them. The chain's CDR3 is CATSRGEPSRATDTQYF. In DNA, the CDR3 is TGTGCCACCAGCAGAGGAGAACCCTCTCGAGCCACAGATACGCAGTATTTT. The entire variable domain, with the rest obtained from reference TRBV15 and TRBJ2-3, is as follows: DAMVIQNPRYQVTQFGKPVTLSCSQTLNHNVMYWYQQKSSQAPKLLFHYYDKDFNNEADTPDNFQSRRPNTSFCFLDIRSPGLGDTAMYLCATSRGEPSRATDTQYFGPGTRLTVL.

The V gene is TRBV12-3 or TRBV12-4, the J gene TRBJ2-1, with TRBD2 matching over 11 bases. J lost 5 bases, V lost 6 bases, and 6 bases had no gene match. The CDR3 has 15 amino acids. The DNA of the CDR3 is TGTGCCAGCAGCCCGGGACTAGCGGAGAACAATGAGCAGTTCTTC. As protein: CASSPGLAENNEQFF.

The V and J genes are TRBV12-3 or TRBV12-4 and TRBJ2-1; 7 nucleotides match TRBD1. CDR3 size: 13 residues. The J segment lost 12 bases and the V segment lost 6 bases, leaving 11 bases of the junction unmatched. CDR3 sequence: CASRLQGVSGQFF. The CDR3 DNA reads TGTGCCAGCAGACTCCAGGGGGTGTCGGGGCAGTTCTTC.

This clonotype appeared a few times. The rearrangement joins TRBV7-8 to TRBJ2-5, with no clear D. The CDR3 length is 13 residues. The V gene's germline CDR1 is SGHVS and CDR2 FQNEAQ. The V and J ends lost 3 bases and 5 bases respectively, with 10 bases between them. The CDR3 spells CASSFDARETQYF. The CDR3 bases are TGTGCCAGCAGCTTTGATGCTCGGGAGACCCAGTACTTC.

The table lists this clonotype with a few counts. CDR3 DNA: TGTGCCAGCAGCTTGGATGGACTAGCGGACACAGATACGCAGTATTTT. Translation gives CASSLDGLADTDTQYF. The chain carries TRBV5-5 and TRBJ2-3; 10 nucleotides match TRBD2. After removal of 0 bases from V and 2 bases from J, the junction contained 3 bases not matched to a gene. Germline assignment: CDR1 SGHKS and CDR2 YYEKEE (reference sequence). There are 16 residues in the CDR3.

The chain links TRBV5-1 to TRBJ2-1; TRBD1 aligns across 7 bases. The CDR3 covers 14 residues. CDR1 SGHRS and CDR2 YFSETQ come from the germline V gene. The trim removed 4 bases at V and 5 bases at J, leaving 6 bases unmatched. The CDR3 DNA follows: TGCGCCAGCAGCCCCGCAACAGGGGACAATGAGCAGTTCTTC. Its protein product is CASSPATGDNEQFF. Based on the CDR3 plus reference TRBV5-1 and TRBJ2-1, the full variable domain is KAGVTQTPRYLIKTRGQQVTLSCSPISGHRSVSWYQQTPGQGLQFLFEYFSETQRNKGNFPGRFSGRQFSNSRSEMNVSTLELGDSALYLCASSPATGDNEQFFGPGTRLTVL.

This clonotype was seen only a few times. The chain uses TRBV10-3 and TRBJ2-2; the D gene is possibly TRBD1 (6 bases). The CDR3 is made up of 14 amino acids. V dropped 7 bases and J dropped 4 bases, with 13 bases sitting between them. The germline gives CDR1 ENHRY, CDR2 SYGVKD. CDR3 sequence reads: CAITVTGLTGELFF. The CDR3 DNA follows: TGTGCCATCACGGTGACAGGTCTCACCGGGGAGCTGTTTTTT.

This chain uses TRBV6-2 or TRBV6-3 with TRBJ2-7; 11 bases fit TRBD2. The CDR3 totals 14 residues. Germline V lookup: CDR1 MNHEY, CDR2 SVGEGT. The V segment lost 5 bases and the J segment 9 bases; nucleotides outside the gene matches: 9. The CDR3 DNA is TGTGCCAGCAGTGCCCCGACTAGCGGGACTTTGCAGTACTTC. It translates to CASSAPTSGTLQYF.

The chain has TRBV28 and TRBJ1-2; weak D call: TRBD1 (6 bases). Trimming shortened V by 6 bases and J by 2 bases, and 19 bases separated the two germline ends. Germline V gives CDR1 MDHEN, CDR2 SYDVKM. This CDR3 is 16 amino acids long. In DNA form, the CDR3 reads TGTGCCAGCAGGTTTACAGGGCAGGGGCTCAACTATGGCTACACCTTC. Translated, it gives CASRFTGQGLNYGYTF.

The chain uses TRBV20-1 and TRBJ1-5; D gene uncertain. Trimming took off 5 bases at V and 9 bases at J, with 11 bases between the two ends. Germline V CDR1 and CDR2: DFQATT, SNEGSKA (reference sequence). The length of the CDR3 is 11 residues. CDR3 amino acids: CSAGETLPQHF. As DNA, the CDR3 is TGCAGTGCTGGCGAGACACTGCCCCAGCATTTT.

This sequence joins TRBV7-9 and TRBJ2-7; the D call may be TRBD1 or TRBD2 (5 bases each). V was trimmed by 4 bases and J by 2 bases, leaving 15 bases between them. There are 15 residues in the CDR3. Germline CDR1 reads SEHNR; CDR2 reads FQNEAQ (reference sequence). Written as DNA, the CDR3 is TGTGCCAGCAGCTCAGGATGGGGGAACCCCTACGAGCAGTACTTC. This encodes CASSSGWGNPYEQYF.

This clonotype has more than one count but fewer than ten. CDR3 residues: CASSYLIAGGIRPDTQYF. CDR3 bases: TGTGCCAGCAGTTACCTGATTGCGGGAGGGATACGGCCAGATACGCAGTATTTT. V usage is TRBV6-5 and J usage is TRBJ2-3; 9 nucleotides align to TRBD2. This CDR3 region has 18 residues. From germline, CDR1 is MNHEY and CDR2 SVGAGI. After removal of 2 bases from V and 4 bases from J, the junction contained 13 bases not matched to a gene.

V usage is TRBV20-1 and J usage is TRBJ2-1, with D perhaps matching TRBD1 or TRBD2 (6 bases each). CDR1 and CDR2 from the germline V gene are DFQATT and SNEGSKA (reference sequence). V lost 8 bases to trimming and J lost 9 bases, with 20 bases between them. This CDR3 contains 13 residues. This CDR3 reads CSPSQGGRSEQFF. CDR3 sequence (DNA): TGCAGTCCATCCCAAGGGGGGCGGAGTGAGCAGTTCTTC.

This clonotype was detected only a few times. The rearrangement uses TRBV7-2 and TRBJ2-7; perhaps TRBD2 as D (6 bases). This CDR3 has 15 amino acids. Germline CDR1 reads SGHTA; CDR2 reads FQGNSA. V was pared by 5 bases and J by 2 bases, with 16 bases between. Here the CDR3 reads CASSHDGRGTYEQYF. CDR3 bases: TGTGCCAGCAGCCACGACGGGCGGGGTACCTACGAGCAGTACTTC.

This clonotype has more than one count but fewer than ten. The CDR3 DNA is TGCAGTGCTATAGCTCGGGAAGGGCACACAGATACGCAGTATTTT. Residues: CSAIAREGHTDTQYF. This chain uses TRBV20-1 with TRBJ2-3; TRBD2 might be the D (5 bases). Germline CDR1 is DFQATT and CDR2 is SNEGSKA (reference sequence). This CDR3 has 15 amino acids. Trimming took off 4 bases at V and 2 bases at J, with 16 bases between the two ends.

The sample holds many counts of this clonotype. This chain links TRBV5-5 with TRBJ2-1, with D tentatively TRBD2 (6 bases). V was clipped by 2 bases and J by 3 bases, with 15 bases between them. Germline CDR1 reads SGHKS; CDR2 reads YYEKEE (reference sequence). This CDR3 is built from 16 residues. CDR3: CASSFGPGGGYNEQFF. The CDR3 DNA reads as TGTGCCAGCAGCTTTGGGCCCGGGGGTGGCTACAATGAGCAGTTCTTC.

CDR3 DNA: TGCAGTGCTAGGAGACAGGGTCCCGGGGAGCTGTTTTTT. It translates to CSARRQGPGELFF. The chain recombines TRBV20-1 with TRBJ2-2; 7 nucleotides align to TRBD1. Per germline, CDR1 DFQATT and CDR2 SNEGSKA (reference sequence). The CDR3 is made up of 13 amino acids. With 3 bases clipped from V and 6 bases from J, the junction kept 4 bases outside the gene matches.